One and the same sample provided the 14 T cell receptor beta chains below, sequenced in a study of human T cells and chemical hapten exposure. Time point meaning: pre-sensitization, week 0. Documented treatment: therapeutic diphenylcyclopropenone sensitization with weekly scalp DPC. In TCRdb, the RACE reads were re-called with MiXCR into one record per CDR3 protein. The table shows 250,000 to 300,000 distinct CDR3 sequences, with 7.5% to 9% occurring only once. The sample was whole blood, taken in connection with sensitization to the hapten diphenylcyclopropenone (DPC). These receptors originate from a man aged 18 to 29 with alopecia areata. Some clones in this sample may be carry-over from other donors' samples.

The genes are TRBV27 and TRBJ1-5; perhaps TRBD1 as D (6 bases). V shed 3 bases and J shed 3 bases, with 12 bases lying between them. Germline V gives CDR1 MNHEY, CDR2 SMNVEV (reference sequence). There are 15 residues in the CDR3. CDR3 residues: CASSFTTGPNQPQHF. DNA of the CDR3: TGTGCCAGCAGTTTCACGACAGGCCCCAATCAGCCCCAGCATTTT.

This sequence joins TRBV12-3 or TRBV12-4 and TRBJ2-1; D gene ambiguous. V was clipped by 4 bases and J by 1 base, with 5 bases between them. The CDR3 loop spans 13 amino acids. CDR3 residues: CASSSGSYNEQFF. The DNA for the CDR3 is TGTGCCAGCAGTTCCGGATCCTACAATGAGCAGTTCTTC.

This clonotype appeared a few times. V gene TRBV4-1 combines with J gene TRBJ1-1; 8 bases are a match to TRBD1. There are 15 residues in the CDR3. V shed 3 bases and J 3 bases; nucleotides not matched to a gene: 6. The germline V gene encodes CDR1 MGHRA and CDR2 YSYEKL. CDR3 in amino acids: CASSHKQGDHTEAFF. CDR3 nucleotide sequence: TGCGCCAGCAGCCACAAACAGGGGGATCACACTGAAGCTTTCTTT.

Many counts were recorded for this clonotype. CDR3 bases: TGTGCTAGCTTGGGGGACAGTAGTGAGGAGCTGTTTTTT. This gives the protein CASLGDSSEELFF. V and J are TRBV12-5 and TRBJ2-2, with 7 bases aligning to TRBD1. Germline V lookup: CDR1 LGHNT, CDR2 FRNRAP. This CDR3 comprises 13 residues. The V gene end was trimmed by 9 bases and the J gene end by 10 bases; junction bases not matched to a gene: 11.

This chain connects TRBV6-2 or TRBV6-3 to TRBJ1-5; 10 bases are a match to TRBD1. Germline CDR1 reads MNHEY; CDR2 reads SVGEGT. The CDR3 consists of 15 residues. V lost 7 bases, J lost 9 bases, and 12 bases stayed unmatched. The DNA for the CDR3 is TGTGCCAGCAACTTCATAAGGGACAGGGGCGCGCCCCAGCATTTT. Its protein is CASNFIRDRGAPQHF.

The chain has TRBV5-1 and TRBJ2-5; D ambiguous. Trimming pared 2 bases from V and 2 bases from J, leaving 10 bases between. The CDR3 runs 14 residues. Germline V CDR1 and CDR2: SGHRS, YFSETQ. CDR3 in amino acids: CASSLKTQQETQYF. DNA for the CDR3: TGCGCCAGCAGCTTAAAGACACAACAAGAGACCCAGTACTTC. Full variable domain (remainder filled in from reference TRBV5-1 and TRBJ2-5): KAGVTQTPRYLIKTRGQQVTLSCSPISGHRSVSWYQQTPGQGLQFLFEYFSETQRNKGNFPGRFSGRQFSNSRSEMNVSTLELGDSALYLCASSLKTQQETQYFGPGTRLLVL.

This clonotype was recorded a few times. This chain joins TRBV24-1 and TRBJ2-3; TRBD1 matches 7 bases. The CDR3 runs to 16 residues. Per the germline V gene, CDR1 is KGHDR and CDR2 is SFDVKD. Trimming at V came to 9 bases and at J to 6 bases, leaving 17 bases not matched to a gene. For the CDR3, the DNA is TGTGCCACCGGCGGAACCCCCGGGACAGAGGGGGATACGCAGTATTTT. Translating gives CATGGTPGTEGDTQYF.

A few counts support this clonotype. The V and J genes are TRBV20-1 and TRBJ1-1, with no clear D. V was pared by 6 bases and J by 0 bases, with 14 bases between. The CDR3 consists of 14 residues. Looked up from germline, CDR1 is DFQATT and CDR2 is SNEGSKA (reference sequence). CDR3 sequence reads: CSAVQVRLNTEAFF. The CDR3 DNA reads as TGCAGTGCGGTTCAGGTGCGTCTGAACACTGAAGCTTTCTTT.

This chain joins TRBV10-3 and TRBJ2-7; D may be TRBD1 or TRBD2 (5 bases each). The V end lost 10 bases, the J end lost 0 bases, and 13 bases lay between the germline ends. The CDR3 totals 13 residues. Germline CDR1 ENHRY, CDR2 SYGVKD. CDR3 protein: CATGQKGSYEQYV. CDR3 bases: TGTGCCACGGGGCAGAAAGGCTCCTACGAGCAGTACGTC.

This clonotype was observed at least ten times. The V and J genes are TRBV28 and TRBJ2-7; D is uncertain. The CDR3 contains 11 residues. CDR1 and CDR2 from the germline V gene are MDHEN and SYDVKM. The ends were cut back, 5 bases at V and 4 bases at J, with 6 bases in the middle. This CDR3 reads CASSRVYEQYF. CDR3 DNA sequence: TGTGCCAGCAGTCGGGTGTACGAGCAGTACTTC.

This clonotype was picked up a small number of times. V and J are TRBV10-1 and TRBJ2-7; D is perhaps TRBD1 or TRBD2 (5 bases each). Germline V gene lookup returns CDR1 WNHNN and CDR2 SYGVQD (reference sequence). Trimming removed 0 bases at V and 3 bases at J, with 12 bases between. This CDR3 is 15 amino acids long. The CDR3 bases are TGCGCCAGCAGTGAGTCTGGGGACGCTTTCTACGAGCAGTACTTC. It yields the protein CASSESGDAFYEQYF.

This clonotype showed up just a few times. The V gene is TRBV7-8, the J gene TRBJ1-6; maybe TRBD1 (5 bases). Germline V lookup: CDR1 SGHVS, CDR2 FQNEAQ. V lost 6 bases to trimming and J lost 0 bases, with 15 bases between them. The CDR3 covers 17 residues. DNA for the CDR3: TGTGCCAGCAGATTTTCCAGGGTTTTCTCCTATAATTCACCCCTCCACTTT. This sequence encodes CASRFSRVFSYNSPLHF.

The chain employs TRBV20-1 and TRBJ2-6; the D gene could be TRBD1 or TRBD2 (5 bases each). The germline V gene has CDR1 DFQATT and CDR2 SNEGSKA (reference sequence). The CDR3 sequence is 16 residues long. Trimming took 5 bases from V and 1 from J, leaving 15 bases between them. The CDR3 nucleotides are TGCAGTGCTTCGGGACGGGCCGATTCTGGGGCCAACGTCCTGACTTTC. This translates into CSASGRADSGANVLTF.

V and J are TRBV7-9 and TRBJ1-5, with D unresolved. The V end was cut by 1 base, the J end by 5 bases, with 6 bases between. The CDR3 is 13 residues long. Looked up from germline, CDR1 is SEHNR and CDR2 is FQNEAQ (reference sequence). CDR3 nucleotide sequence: TGTGCCAGCAGCTTAGGAGATGATCAGCCCCAGCATTTT. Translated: CASSLGDDQPQHF.